This T cell receptor beta chain stems from a study of T-cell reconstitution after alpha-beta-depleted transplantation in children. Study results and limitations: Several hundred expanded graft clones reportedly supplied alpha-beta T cells about two months after transplant. Counts and diversity of T cells one year after transplant came mostly from newly produced T cells. Surviving recipient T cells and thymic progenitors underlay high day-60 TCRbeta diversity in some patients.

This clonotype was seen ten or more times. What it binds is unknown. Unique molecular identifiers were used to barcode this TCRbeta library. TCRdb re-called the PCR reads with MiXCR, one entry per CDR3 protein. The sample holds 750,000 to 950,000 distinct CDR3 sequences, 16% seen once. The CDR3 spans 12 residues. The V and J ends lost 4 bases and 7 bases respectively, with 11 bases between them. The sequencing here drew on PBMCs, mostly from graft donor cells, taken 360 days after TCRalphabeta/CD19-depleted stem cell transplant. This chain connects TRBV12-3 or TRBV12-4 to TRBJ2-7; no firm D call. The sequence came from a male patient younger than 18 who had a stem cell transplant for acute lymphoblastic leukemia, so the T cells may come from the graft donor. The CDR3 coding sequence is TGTGCCAGCAGTTCCTCCCCGCTTGAGCAGTACTTC. This gives the protein CASSSSPLEQYF.